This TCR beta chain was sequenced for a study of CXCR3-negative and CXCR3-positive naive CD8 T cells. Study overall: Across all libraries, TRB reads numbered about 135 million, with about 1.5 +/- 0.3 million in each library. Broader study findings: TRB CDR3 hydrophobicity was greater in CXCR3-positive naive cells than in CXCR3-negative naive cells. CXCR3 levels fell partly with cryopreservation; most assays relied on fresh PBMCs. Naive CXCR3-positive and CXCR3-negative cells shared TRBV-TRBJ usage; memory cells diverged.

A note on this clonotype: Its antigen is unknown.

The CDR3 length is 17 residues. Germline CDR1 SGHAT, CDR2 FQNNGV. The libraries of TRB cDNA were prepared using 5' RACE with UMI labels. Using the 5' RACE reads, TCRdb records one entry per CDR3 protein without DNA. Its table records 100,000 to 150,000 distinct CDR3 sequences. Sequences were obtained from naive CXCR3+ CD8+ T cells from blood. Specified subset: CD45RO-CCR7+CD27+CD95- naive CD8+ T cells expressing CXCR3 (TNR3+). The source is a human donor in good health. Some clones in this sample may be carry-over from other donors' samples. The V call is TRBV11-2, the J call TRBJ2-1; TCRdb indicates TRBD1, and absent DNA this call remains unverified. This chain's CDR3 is CASSLDRTVSSYNEQFF.